This T cell receptor beta chain was captured in a study of T-cell reconstitution after alpha-beta-depleted transplantation in children. With V trimmed by 0 bases and J by 5 bases, 3 bases remained unmatched. CDR1 MNHEY and CDR2 SVGAGI come from the germline V gene. The CDR3 consists of 14 residues. About this clonotype: What it binds is not known.

Overall study findings and caveats: Day-60 TCRbeta diversity that was high in some patients was derived from surviving recipient T cells and thymic progenitors. Roughly two months post-transplant, alpha-beta T cells reportedly originated from several hundred graft clones that had expanded. T-cell numbers and diversity, one year after transplant, stemmed largely from T cells that were newly produced.

Unique molecular identifiers were built into the TCRbeta library. TCRdb used MiXCR to reprocess the PCR reads, holding one entry per CDR3 protein. The sample yields about 100,000 distinct CDR3 sequences, roughly 7.1% seen once. Sequencing used PBMCs, obtained before TCRalphabeta/CD19-depleted stem cell transplant. The TCR was taken from a boy aged 2-9 years with acute lymphoblastic leukemia, due to receive a stem cell transplant. The V call is TRBV6-5, the J call TRBJ1-1; 7 bases map to TRBD1. The DNA for the CDR3 is TGTGCCAGCAGTTACTCGACAGGGAGGACTGAAGCTTTCTTT. Translating gives CASSYSTGRTEAFF.